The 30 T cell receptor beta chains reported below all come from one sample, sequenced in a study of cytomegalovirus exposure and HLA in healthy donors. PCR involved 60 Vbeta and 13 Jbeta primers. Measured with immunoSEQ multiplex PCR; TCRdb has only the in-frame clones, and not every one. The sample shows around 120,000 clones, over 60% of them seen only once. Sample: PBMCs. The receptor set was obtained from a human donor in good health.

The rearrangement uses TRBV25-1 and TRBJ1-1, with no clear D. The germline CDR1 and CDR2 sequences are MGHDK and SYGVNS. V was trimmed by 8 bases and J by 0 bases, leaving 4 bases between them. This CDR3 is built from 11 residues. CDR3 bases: TGTGCCAGCGGCATGAACACTGAAGCTTTCTTT. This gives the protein CASGMNTEAFF.

CDR3 amino acids: CASSLPRASSQETQYF. CDR3 sequence (DNA): TGTGCCAGCAGCTTACCCAGGGCATCATCCCAAGAGACCCAGTACTTC. V and J are TRBV7-9 and TRBJ2-5; D is possibly TRBD1 (5 bases). Trimming removed 2 bases at V and 1 base at J, with 14 bases between. The CDR3 consists of 16 residues. Germline lookup yields CDR1 SEHNR and CDR2 FQNEAQ (reference sequence).

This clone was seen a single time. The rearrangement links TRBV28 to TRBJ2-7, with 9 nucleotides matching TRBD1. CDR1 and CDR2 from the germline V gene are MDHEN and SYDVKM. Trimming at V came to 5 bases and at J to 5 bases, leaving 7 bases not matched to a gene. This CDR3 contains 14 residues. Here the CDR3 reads CASSIGQGRHEQYF. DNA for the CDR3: TGTGCCAGCAGTATCGGACAGGGGCGGCACGAGCAGTACTTC.

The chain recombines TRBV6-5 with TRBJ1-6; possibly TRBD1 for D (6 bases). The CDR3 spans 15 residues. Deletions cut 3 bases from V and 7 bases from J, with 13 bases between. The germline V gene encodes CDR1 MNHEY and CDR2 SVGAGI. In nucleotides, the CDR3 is TGTGCCAGCAGTTATTTCGGTGGGGGCAATTCACCCCTCCACTTT. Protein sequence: CASSYFGGGNSPLHF.

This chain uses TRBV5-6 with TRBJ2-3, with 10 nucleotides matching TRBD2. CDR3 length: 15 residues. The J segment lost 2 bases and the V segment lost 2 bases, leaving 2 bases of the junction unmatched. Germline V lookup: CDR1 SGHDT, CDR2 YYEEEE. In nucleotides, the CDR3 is TGTGCCAGCAGCTTAGCGGGGGGGATCACAGATACGCAGTATTTT. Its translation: CASSLAGGITDTQYF.

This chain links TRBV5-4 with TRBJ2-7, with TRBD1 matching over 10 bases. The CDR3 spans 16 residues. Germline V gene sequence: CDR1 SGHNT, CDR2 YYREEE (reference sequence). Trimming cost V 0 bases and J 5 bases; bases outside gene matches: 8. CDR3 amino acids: CASSLALGTGVHEQYF. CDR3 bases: TGTGCCAGCAGCTTGGCCCTAGGGACAGGGGTTCACGAGCAGTACTTC.

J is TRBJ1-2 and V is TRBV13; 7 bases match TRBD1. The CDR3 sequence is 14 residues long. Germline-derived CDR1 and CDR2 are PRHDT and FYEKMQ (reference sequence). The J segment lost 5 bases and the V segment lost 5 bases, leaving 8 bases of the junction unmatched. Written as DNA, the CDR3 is TGTGCCAGCAGCAGAGGGACAGCACTTTATGGCTACACCTTC. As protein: CASSRGTALYGYTF.

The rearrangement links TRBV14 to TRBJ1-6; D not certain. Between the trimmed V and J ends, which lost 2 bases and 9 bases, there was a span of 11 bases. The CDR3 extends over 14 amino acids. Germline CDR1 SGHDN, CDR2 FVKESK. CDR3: CASSQYPLSSPLHF. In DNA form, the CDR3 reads TGTGCCAGCAGCCAATATCCCCTAAGTTCACCCCTCCACTTT.

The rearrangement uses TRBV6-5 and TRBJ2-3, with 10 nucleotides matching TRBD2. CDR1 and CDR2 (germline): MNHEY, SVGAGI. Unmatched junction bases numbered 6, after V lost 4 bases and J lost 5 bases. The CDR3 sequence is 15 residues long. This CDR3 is CASSLAGGAGDTQYF. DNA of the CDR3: TGTGCCAGCAGTTTAGCGGGGGGAGCCGGAGATACGCAGTATTTT.

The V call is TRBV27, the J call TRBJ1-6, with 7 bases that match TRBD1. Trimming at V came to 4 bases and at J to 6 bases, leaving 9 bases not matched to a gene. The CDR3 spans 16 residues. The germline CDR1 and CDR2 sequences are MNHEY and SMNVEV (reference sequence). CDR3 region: CASSSYRGQSNSPLHF. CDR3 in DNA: TGTGCCAGCAGTTCTTATCGGGGACAGTCTAATTCACCCCTCCACTTT.

The CDR3, as DNA: TGCGCCAGCAGCCAAAGACAGGGTTTTAATGGCTACACCTTC. The encoded protein is CASSQRQGFNGYTF. This sequence joins TRBV4-1 and TRBJ1-2, with 7 bases aligning to TRBD1. CDR1 is MGHRA and CDR2 is YSYEKL in the germline V gene. This CDR3 region has 14 residues. V was pared by 2 bases and J by 6 bases, with 6 bases of the junction left unmatched.

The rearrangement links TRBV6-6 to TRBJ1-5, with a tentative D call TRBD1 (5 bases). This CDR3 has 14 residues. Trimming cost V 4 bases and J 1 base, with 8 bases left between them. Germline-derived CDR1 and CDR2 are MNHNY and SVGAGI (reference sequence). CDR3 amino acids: CASSFPGSNQPQHF. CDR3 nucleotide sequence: TGTGCCAGCAGTTTCCCAGGGAGCAATCAGCCCCAGCATTTT.

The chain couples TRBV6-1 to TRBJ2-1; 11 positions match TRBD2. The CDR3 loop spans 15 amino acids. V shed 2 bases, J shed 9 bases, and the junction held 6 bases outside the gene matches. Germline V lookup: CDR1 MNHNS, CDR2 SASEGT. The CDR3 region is CASSELTSGAGEQFF. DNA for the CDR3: TGTGCCAGCAGTGAACTGACTAGCGGGGCTGGTGAGCAGTTCTTC.

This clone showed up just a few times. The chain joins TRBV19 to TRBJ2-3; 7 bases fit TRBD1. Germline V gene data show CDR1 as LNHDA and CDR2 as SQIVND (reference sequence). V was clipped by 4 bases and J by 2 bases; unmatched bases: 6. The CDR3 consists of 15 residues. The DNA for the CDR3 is TGTGCCAGTAGTACCACCGGACAGGCCACAGATACGCAGTATTTT. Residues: CASSTTGQATDTQYF.

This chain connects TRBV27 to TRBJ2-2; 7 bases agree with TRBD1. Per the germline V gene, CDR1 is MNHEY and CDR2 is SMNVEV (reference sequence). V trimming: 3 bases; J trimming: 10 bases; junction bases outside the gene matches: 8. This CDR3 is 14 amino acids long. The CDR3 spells CASSFRRDSKELFF. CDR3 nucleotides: TGTGCCAGCAGTTTCCGCCGGGACAGTAAGGAGCTGTTTTTT.

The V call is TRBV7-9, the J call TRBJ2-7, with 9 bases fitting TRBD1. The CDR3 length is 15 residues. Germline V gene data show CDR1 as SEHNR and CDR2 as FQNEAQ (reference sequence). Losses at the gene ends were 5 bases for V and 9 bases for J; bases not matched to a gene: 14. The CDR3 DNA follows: TGTGCCAGCAGCCACGGGACAGGGAGGTTCGGCGGGCAGTACTTC. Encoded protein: CASSHGTGRFGGQYF.

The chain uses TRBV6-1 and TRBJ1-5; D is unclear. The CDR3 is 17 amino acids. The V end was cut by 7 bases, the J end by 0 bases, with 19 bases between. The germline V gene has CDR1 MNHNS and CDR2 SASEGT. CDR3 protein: CASTDLQILYSNQPQHF. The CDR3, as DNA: TGTGCCAGCACTGACTTACAGATCCTATATAGCAATCAGCCCCAGCATTTT.

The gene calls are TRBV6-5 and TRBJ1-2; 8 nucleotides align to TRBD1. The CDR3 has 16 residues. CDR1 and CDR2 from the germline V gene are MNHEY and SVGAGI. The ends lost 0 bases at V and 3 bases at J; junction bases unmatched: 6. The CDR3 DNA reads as TGTGCCAGCAGTTACTCCCGACAGGGGAACTACTATGGCTACACCTTC. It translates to CASSYSRQGNYYGYTF.

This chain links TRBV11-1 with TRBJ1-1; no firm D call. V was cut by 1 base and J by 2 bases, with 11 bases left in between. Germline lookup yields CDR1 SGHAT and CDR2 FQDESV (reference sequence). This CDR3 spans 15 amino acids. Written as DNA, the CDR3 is TGTGCCAGCAGCTTAGATTTTGTGCGCAACACTGAAGCTTTCTTT. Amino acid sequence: CASSLDFVRNTEAFF.

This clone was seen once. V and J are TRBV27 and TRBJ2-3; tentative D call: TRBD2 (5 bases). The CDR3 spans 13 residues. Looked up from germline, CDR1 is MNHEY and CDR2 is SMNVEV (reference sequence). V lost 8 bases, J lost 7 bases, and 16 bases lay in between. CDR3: CASVQLADNTQYF. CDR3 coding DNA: TGTGCCAGCGTCCAGCTAGCCGACAATACGCAGTATTTT.

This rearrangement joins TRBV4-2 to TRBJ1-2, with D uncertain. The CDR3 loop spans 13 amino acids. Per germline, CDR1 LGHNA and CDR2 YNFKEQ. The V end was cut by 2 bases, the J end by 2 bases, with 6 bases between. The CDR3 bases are TGTGCCAGCAGCCAAAGCAGGAACTATGGCTACACCTTC. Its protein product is CASSQSRNYGYTF.

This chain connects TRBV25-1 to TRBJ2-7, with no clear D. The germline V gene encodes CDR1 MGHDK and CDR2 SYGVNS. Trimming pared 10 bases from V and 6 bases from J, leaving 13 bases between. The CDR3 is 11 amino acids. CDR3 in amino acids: CATGALSEQYF. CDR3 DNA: TGTGCCACAGGTGCCTTGAGCGAGCAGTACTTC.

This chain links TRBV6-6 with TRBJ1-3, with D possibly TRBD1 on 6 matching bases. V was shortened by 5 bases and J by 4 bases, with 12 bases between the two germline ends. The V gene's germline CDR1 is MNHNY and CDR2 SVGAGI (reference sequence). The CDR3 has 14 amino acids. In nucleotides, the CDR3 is TGTGCCAGCAGTACGACAGGATCCGGAAACACCATATATTTT. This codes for CASSTTGSGNTIYF.

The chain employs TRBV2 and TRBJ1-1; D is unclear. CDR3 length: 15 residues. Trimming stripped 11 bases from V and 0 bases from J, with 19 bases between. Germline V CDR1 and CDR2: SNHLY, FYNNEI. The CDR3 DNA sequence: TGTGCCGTGGGCGCGACGGCACCTCTGAACACTGAAGCTTTCTTT. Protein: CAVGATAPLNTEAFF.

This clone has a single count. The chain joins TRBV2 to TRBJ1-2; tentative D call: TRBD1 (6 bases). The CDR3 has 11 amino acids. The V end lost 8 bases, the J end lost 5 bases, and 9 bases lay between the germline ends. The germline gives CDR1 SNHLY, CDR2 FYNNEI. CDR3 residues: CASGGDYGYTF. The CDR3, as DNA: TGTGCCAGCGGGGGCGATTATGGCTACACCTTC.

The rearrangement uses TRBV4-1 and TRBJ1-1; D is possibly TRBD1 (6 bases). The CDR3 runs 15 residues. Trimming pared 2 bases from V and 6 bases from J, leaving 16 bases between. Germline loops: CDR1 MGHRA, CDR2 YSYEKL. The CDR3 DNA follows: TGCGCCAGCAGCCAATCCAGGGGCGTGGGCCCTGAAGCTTTCTTT. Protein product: CASSQSRGVGPEAFF.

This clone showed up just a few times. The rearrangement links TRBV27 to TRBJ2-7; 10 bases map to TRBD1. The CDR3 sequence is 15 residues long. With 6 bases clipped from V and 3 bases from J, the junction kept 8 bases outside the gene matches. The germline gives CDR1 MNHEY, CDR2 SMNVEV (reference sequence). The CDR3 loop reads CASSERTGGIYEQYF. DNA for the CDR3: TGTGCCAGCAGCGAAAGGACAGGGGGTATCTACGAGCAGTACTTC.

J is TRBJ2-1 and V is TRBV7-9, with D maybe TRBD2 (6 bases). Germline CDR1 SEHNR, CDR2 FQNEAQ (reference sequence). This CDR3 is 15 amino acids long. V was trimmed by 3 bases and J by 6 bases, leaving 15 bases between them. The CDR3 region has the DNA TGTGCCAGCAGCTTCCTACCGGGGGTCGGCAATGAGCAGTTCTTC. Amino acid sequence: CASSFLPGVGNEQFF.

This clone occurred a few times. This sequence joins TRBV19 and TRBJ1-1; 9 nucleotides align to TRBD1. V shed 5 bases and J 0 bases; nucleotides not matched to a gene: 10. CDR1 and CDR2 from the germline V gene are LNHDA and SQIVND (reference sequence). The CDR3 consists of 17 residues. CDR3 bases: TGTGCCAGTAGTGCCCAAGCGACAGGGGGGATGAACACTGAAGCTTTCTTT. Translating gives CASSAQATGGMNTEAFF.

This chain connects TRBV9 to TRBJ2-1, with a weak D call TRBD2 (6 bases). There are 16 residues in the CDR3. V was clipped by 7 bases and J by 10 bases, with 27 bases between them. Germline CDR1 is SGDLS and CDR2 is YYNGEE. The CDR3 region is CASATLGSTAGGEQFF. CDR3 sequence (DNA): TGTGCCAGCGCTACCTTAGGGTCGACAGCGGGCGGGGAGCAGTTCTTC.